The rows below give T cell receptor beta chains drawn from one sample of a study of T cell responses to AZD1222 COVID-19 vaccine. Repertoires were generated with immunoSEQ multiplex PCR, while TCRdb's copy carries only in-frame clones and drops some. Of 95,000 to 150,000 clones listed, just under 90% are singletons. The sequenced sample was peripheral blood, obtained on day 0 of AZD1222 vaccination. These receptor sequences come from an adult in good health. Each CDR3 is given with its conserved first and last residue. Each record gives: J gene, D gene, V gene, CDR3 length, clone size, CDR3 protein, CDR3 DNA. D genes are given only for firm matches. The listing skips clone size in some rows; elsewhere it reads once, few, many or a size class.

J: TRBJ2-3; D: TRBD2; V: TRBV6-5; length: 14; size: once; CDR3: CASKLAGLTDTQYF; DNA: TGTGCCAGCAAACTAGCGGGATTAACAGATACGCAGTATTTT
J: TRBJ1-6; D: TRBD1; V: TRBV2; length: 16; size: few; CDR3: CASSERFDRGNSPLHF; DNA: TGTGCCAGCAGCGAAAGGTTCGACAGGGGTAATTCACCCCTCCACTTT
J: TRBJ1-6; D: -; V: TRBV3-1/TRBV3-2; length: 19; size: -; CDR3: CASSPPAGTLMGPNSPLHF; DNA: TGTGCCAGCAGCCCTCCCGCCGGGACTCTTATGGGCCCTAATTCACCCCTCCACTTT
J: TRBJ2-3; D: -; V: TRBV6-2/TRBV6-3; length: 14; size: few; CDR3: CASSSGPTTDTQYF; DNA: TGTGCCAGCAGTTCAGGACCAACCACAGATACGCAGTATTTT
J: TRBJ2-3; D: -; V: TRBV5-1; length: 14; size: -; CDR3: CASSLKPFADTQYF; DNA: TGCGCCAGCAGCTTGAAGCCCTTCGCAGATACGCAGTATTTT
J: TRBJ1-1; D: TRBD1; V: TRBV12-3/TRBV12-4; length: 10; size: -; CDR3: CASGTDKAFF; DNA: TGTGCCAGCGGGACAGACAAAGCTTTCTTT
J: TRBJ2-2; D: -; V: TRBV5-4; length: 12; size: -; CDR3: CASSLDRVELFF; DNA: TGTGCCAGCAGCTTGGACCGCGTGGAGCTGTTTTTT
J: TRBJ2-1; D: -; V: TRBV6-6; length: 14; size: -; CDR3: CASGPRDPVEEQFF; DNA: TGTGCCAGCGGGCCTCGGGACCCCGTGGAGGAGCAGTTCTTC
J: TRBJ2-3; D: -; V: TRBV27; length: 17; size: -; CDR3: CASSPRLVRRKADTQYF; DNA: TGTGCCAGCAGTCCCCGACTAGTAAGGAGGAAGGCAGATACGCAGTATTTT
J: TRBJ1-4; D: -; V: TRBV28; length: 15; size: -; CDR3: CASSFQGTTNEKLFF; DNA: TGTGCCAGCAGTTTTCAGGGGACGACTAATGAAAAACTGTTTTTT
J: TRBJ2-1; D: -; V: TRBV12-3/TRBV12-4; length: 11; size: -; CDR3: CASIGRGKQFF; DNA: TGTGCCAGCATTGGGCGGGGAAAGCAGTTCTTC
J: TRBJ2-1; D: TRBD2; V: TRBV25-1; length: 15; size: -; CDR3: CASSLRTSGGTEQFF; DNA: TGTGCCAGCAGTCTCCGGACTAGCGGGGGGACTGAGCAGTTCTTC
J: TRBJ2-7; D: -; V: TRBV7-9; length: 14; size: once; CDR3: CASSSVRGRYEQYF; DNA: TGTGCCAGCAGCTCGGTTCGGGGGAGATACGAGCAGTACTTC
J: TRBJ2-7; D: -; V: TRBV12-3/TRBV12-4; length: 12; size: -; CDR3: CASRLRESEQYF; DNA: TGTGCCAGCCGACTCAGGGAGTCCGAGCAGTACTTC
J: TRBJ2-7; D: -; V: TRBV19; length: 15; size: -; CDR3: CASRRRQDSSYEQYF; DNA: TGTGCCAGTAGGAGAAGACAGGATAGCTCCTACGAGCAGTACTTC
J: TRBJ2-7; D: TRBD1; V: TRBV27; length: 16; size: -; CDR3: CASRHLGTGGSGEQYF; DNA: TGTGCCAGCAGACACCTAGGGACAGGGGGTAGCGGCGAGCAGTACTTC